The 21 T cell receptor beta chains below all came from one sample that was sequenced in a study of T cell responses to AZD1222 COVID-19 vaccine (dated by TCRdb to the early 2020s). The sample's time point label, decoded: baseline before first vaccination. Libraries came from the immunoSEQ multiplex PCR assay. Here the immuneACCESS table is served through TCRdb, limited to in-frame sequences with V and J called. Missing clones are a known gap in these copies; in checked studies unresolved V genes cover under half, and the rest lacks a known reason. This sample holds 120,000 or so clones; roughly nine tenths were observed only once. Clones ranked in the top ten supply about 7% of the sample. Here the sequenced sample was peripheral blood, taken on day 0 of AZD1222 vaccination. These receptors came from an adult in good health.

The CDR3 bases are TGTGCCAGCAGTATCTTGGGGAAAGAGACCCAGTACTTC. Its protein is CASSILGKETQYF. The V gene is TRBV2, the J gene TRBJ2-5; D not resolved. The CDR3 sequence is 13 residues long. CDR1 is SNHLY and CDR2 is FYNNEI in the germline V gene. Deletions cut 5 bases from V and 3 bases from J, with 10 bases between. Together with reference TRBV2 and TRBJ2-5, the CDR3 gives the full variable domain: EPEVTQTPSHQVTQMGQEVILRCVPISNHLYFYWYRQILGQKVEFLVSFYNNEISEKSEIFDDQFSVERPDGSNFTLKIRSTKLEDSAMYFCASSILGKETQYFGPGTRLLVL.

The chain combines TRBV12-3 or TRBV12-4 with TRBJ2-7; a weak D match, TRBD1 (6 bases). The CDR3 sequence is 12 residues long. Trimming stripped 5 bases from V and 10 bases from J, with 15 bases between. In DNA form, the CDR3 reads TGTGCCAGCAGTCGTCGGGACACCTCCCAGTACTTC. Amino acids: CASSRRDTSQYF.

The J gene is TRBJ1-6, the V gene TRBV18; D call uncertain. Trimming cost V 4 bases and J 8 bases, with 12 bases left between them. This CDR3 is built from 14 residues. CDR1 is KGHSH, CDR2 LQKENI, per germline. CDR3: CASSRDLSDSPLHF. The CDR3 coding sequence is TGTGCCAGCTCACGGGATCTCTCGGATTCACCCCTCCACTTT.

The chain carries TRBV2 and TRBJ2-3; perhaps TRBD1 as D (7 bases). The CDR3 has 14 amino acids. The V and J ends lost 5 bases and 7 bases respectively, with 16 bases between them. The germline V gene has CDR1 SNHLY and CDR2 FYNNEI. The CDR3 is CASSTAGGGNTQYF. The CDR3 nucleotides are TGTGCCAGCAGTACGGCAGGGGGAGGTAATACGCAGTATTTT.

This chain uses TRBV28 with TRBJ2-2, with 10 positions matching TRBD2. Trimming at V came to 6 bases and at J to 6 bases, leaving 10 bases not matched to a gene. The CDR3 is 16 amino acids. The V gene's germline CDR1 is MDHEN and CDR2 SYDVKM. CDR3 protein: CASRRSSGSGAGELFF. CDR3 nucleotides: TGTGCCAGCAGGAGATCTAGCGGGAGTGGCGCCGGGGAGCTGTTTTTT. Looking up the rest from reference TRBV28 and TRBJ2-2 gives the full variable domain: DVKVTQSSRYLVKRTGEKVFLECVQDMDHENMFWYRQDPGLGLRLIYFSYDVKMKEKGDIPEGYSVSREKKERFSLILESASTNQTSMYLCASRRSSGSGAGELFFGEGSRLTVL.

This rearrangement joins TRBV27 to TRBJ2-7; TRBD2 might be the D (5 bases). The V and J ends lost 6 bases and 2 bases respectively, with 17 bases between them. This CDR3 comprises 15 residues. The V gene's germline CDR1 is MNHEY and CDR2 SMNVEV (reference sequence). CDR3 amino acids: CASRLQASSTYEQYF. CDR3 sequence (DNA): TGTGCCAGCAGACTCCAGGCTAGCAGTACCTACGAGCAGTACTTC.

The chain employs TRBV18 and TRBJ2-3; 8 bases are a match to TRBD2. This CDR3 spans 17 amino acids. Germline values: CDR1 KGHSH, CDR2 LQKENI. Trimming took 6 bases from V and 0 from J; bases not matched to a gene: 11. The CDR3 nucleotides are TGTGCCAGCTCGCCATATACTAGCGGACAAAGCACAGATACGCAGTATTTT. It yields the protein CASSPYTSGQSTDTQYF.

The sample holds a few counts of this clone. This chain links TRBV2 with TRBJ1-5; weak D call: TRBD1 (6 bases). CDR1 and CDR2 from the germline V gene are SNHLY and FYNNEI. V was cut by 9 bases and J by 5 bases, with 14 bases left in between. There are 13 residues in the CDR3. CDR3 sequence (DNA): TGTGCCAGTCAAAGACAGGAAGATCAGCCCCAGCATTTT. Amino acids: CASQRQEDQPQHF.

The chain recombines TRBV14 with TRBJ2-2; TRBD2 aligns across 7 bases. The CDR3 has 14 amino acids. CDR1 and CDR2 from the germline V gene are SGHDN and FVKESK. V lost 4 bases and J lost 5; bases outside the gene matches: 4. The DNA for the CDR3 is TGTGCCAGCAGCCTGGGAGGGAGTACCGGGGAGCTGTTTTTT. Translation: CASSLGGSTGELFF. The entire variable domain, with the rest obtained from reference TRBV14 and TRBJ2-2, is as follows: EAGVTQFPSHSVIEKGQTVTLRCDPISGHDNLYWYRRVMGKEIKFLLHFVKESKQDESGMPNNRFLAERTGGTYSTLKVQPAELEDSGVYFCASSLGGSTGELFFGEGSRLTVL.

The genes are TRBV28 and TRBJ1-2; no clear D gene. CDR1 is MDHEN and CDR2 is SYDVKM in the germline V gene. This CDR3 spans 16 amino acids. The V and J ends lost 1 base and 7 bases respectively, with 19 bases between them. The CDR3 loop is CASSLSGGNLRSGYTF. The CDR3 nucleotides are TGTGCCAGCAGTTTATCGGGCGGCAACCTAAGGAGTGGCTACACCTTC.

The sample holds one count of this clone. The rearrangement uses TRBV28 and TRBJ2-7; D remains ambiguous. The germline V and J ends were trimmed by 4 bases and 3 bases, with 19 bases remaining between them. The germline gives CDR1 MDHEN, CDR2 SYDVKM. The length of the CDR3 is 16 residues. In nucleotides, the CDR3 is TGTGCCAGCAGTTCCCGGATTGGGGAAGGAATCTACGAGCAGTACTTC. It specifies CASSSRIGEGIYEQYF.

The rearrangement joins TRBV28 to TRBJ1-2, with TRBD1 matching over 9 bases. J gave up 8 bases and V 7 bases, and 17 bases lay outside the gene matches. Germline CDR1 MDHEN, CDR2 SYDVKM. The CDR3 sequence is 16 residues long. CDR3 region: CASTPPPGTGWRGYTF. For the CDR3, the DNA is TGTGCCAGCACCCCCCCTCCCGGGACAGGGTGGCGGGGCTACACCTTC.

Here the CDR3 DNA reads TGTGCCAGCAGTGAAGACAGGTACGAGCAGTACTTC. This encodes CASSEDRYEQYF. The chain recombines TRBV28 with TRBJ2-7, with a possible D match to TRBD1 (6 bases). The germline V and J ends were trimmed by 5 bases and 4 bases, with 9 bases remaining between them. The CDR3 totals 12 residues. Germline V CDR1 and CDR2: MDHEN, SYDVKM.

The V call is TRBV2, the J call TRBJ1-5; a possible D gene is TRBD1 (6 bases). The germline V gene has CDR1 SNHLY and CDR2 FYNNEI. Trimming removed 7 bases from V and 4 bases from J, with 11 bases in between. The CDR3 is 13 residues long. The CDR3 region is CASIEGVNQPQHF. In DNA form, the CDR3 reads TGTGCCAGCATTGAGGGGGTTAATCAGCCCCAGCATTTT.

The chain is built from TRBV11-2 and TRBJ2-7; D gene unclear. This CDR3 has 13 amino acids. Germline CDR1 and CDR2: SGHAT and FQNNGV. V dropped 7 bases and J dropped 0 bases, with 10 bases sitting between them. CDR3 bases: TGTGCCAGCACTTTACATAGCTCCTACGAGCAGTACTTC. This translates into CASTLHSSYEQYF.

The rearrangement uses TRBV28 and TRBJ2-2; TRBD2 matches 9 bases. V dropped 8 bases and J dropped 3; count of bases not matched to a gene: 4. The CDR3 spans 14 residues. Germline loops: CDR1 MDHEN, CDR2 SYDVKM. CDR3 sequence: CASLGLADTGELFF. The CDR3 coding sequence is TGTGCCAGCCTGGGACTAGCAGACACCGGGGAGCTGTTTTTT.

V usage is TRBV4-1 and J usage is TRBJ2-3; D remains ambiguous. The CDR3 contains 14 residues. The V gene lost 4 bases and the J gene lost 0 bases, with 8 bases spanning the gap. The germline gives CDR1 MGHRA, CDR2 YSYEKL. The CDR3 loop is CASSPATSTDTQYF. The CDR3 coding sequence is TGCGCCAGCAGCCCAGCAACTAGCACAGATACGCAGTATTTT.

CDR3 coding DNA: TGTGCCAGCAGCCCCATGAGCGGTCCCTACAATGAGCAGTTCTTC. The encoded protein is CASSPMSGPYNEQFF. The chain combines TRBV7-6 with TRBJ2-1; possible D gene TRBD2, 5 bases. The CDR3 consists of 15 residues. Germline V gene sequence: CDR1 SGHVS, CDR2 FNYEAQ. Trimming stripped 5 bases from V and 2 bases from J, with 13 bases between.

V usage is TRBV2 and J usage is TRBJ1-5; no reliable D call. V gave up 6 bases and J gave up 0 bases, with 15 bases separating them. Per the germline V gene, CDR1 is SNHLY and CDR2 is FYNNEI. This CDR3 has 16 amino acids. As DNA, the CDR3 is TGTGCCAGCAGCCCCCCGGGTCGTAATAGCAATCAGCCCCAGCATTTT. It is translated as CASSPPGRNSNQPQHF.

The chain joins TRBV19 to TRBJ2-1; 8 bases are a match to TRBD2. V was pared by 5 bases and J by 8 bases, with 14 bases of the junction left unmatched. Looked up from germline, CDR1 is LNHDA and CDR2 is SQIVND (reference sequence). This CDR3 has 16 residues. CDR3 amino acids: CASSPLAPGGPHEQFF. DNA of the CDR3: TGTGCCAGTAGTCCCCTAGCACCGGGAGGGCCTCATGAGCAGTTCTTC.

The V gene is TRBV5-8, the J gene TRBJ2-1, with D perhaps TRBD2 (6 bases). Germline V lookup: CDR1 SGHTS, CDR2 YDEGEE. This CDR3 has 12 amino acids. The V and J ends lost 3 bases and 14 bases respectively, with 15 bases between them. CDR3 coding DNA: TGTGCCAGCAGCTACCTAGGAGGGACCGAGTTCTTC. Its protein product is CASSYLGGTEFF.